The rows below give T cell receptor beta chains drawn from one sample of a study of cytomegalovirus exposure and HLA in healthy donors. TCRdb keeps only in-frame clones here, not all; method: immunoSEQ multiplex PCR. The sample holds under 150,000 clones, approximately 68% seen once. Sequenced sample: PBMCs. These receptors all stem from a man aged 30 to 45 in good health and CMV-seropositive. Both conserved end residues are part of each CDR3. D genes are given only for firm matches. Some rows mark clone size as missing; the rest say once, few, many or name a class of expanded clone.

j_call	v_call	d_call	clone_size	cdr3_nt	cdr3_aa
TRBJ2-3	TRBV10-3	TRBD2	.	TGTGCCATCAGTGATTATATGACTAGCGGGAACCCTCTAGGGACAGATACGCAGTATTTT	CAISDYMTSGNPLGTDTQYF
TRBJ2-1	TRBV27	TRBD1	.	TGTGCCAGCAGGGGGACAGCCTACAATGAGCAGTTCTTC	CASRGTAYNEQFF
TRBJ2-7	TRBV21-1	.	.	TGTGCCAGCAGCTATTCGGGACTAGCGGGACCCGAGTCCGCCGTGAACTCCTACGAGCAGTACTTC	CASSYSGLAGPESAVNSYEQYF
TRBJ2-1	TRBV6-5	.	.	TGTGCCGGCAGTAACTGGAACCTCGGCGGGGCGAATGAGCAGTTCTTC	CAGSNWNLGGANEQFF
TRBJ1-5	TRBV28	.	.	TGTGCCAGCAGCAGGCCCTCCGATTGGCCCCAGCATTTT	CASSRPSDWPQHF
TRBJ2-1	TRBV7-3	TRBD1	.	TGTGCCAGCAGCTTAACGTTGGGACAGGGTGGAAAGCAGTTCTTC	CASSLTLGQGGKQFF
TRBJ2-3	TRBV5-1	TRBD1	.	TGCGCCAGCAGCCCCAGGACAGGGGGCGGGTCAGATACGCAGTATTTT	CASSPRTGGGSDTQYF
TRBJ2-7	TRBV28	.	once	TGTGCCAGCAAAATGACAGGTGCCTACGAGCAGTACTTC	CASKMTGAYEQYF
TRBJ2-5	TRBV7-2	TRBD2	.	TGTGCCAGCAGCTTAGCTATTGGGGGCCGGGGGGGGGAGACCCAGTACTTC	CASSLAIGGRGGETQYF
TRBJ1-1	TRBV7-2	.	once	TGTGCCAGCAGCTTTCTTACTGAAGCTTTCTTT	CASSFLTEAFF
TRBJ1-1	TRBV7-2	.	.	TGTGCCAGCAGCTTATTCTTCACGCCAGGGATCATGAACACTGAAGCTTTCTTT	CASSLFFTPGIMNTEAFF
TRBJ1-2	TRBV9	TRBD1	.	TGTGCCAGCAGCGCAAGAGAAAACAGGGGACCAGACTATGGCTACACCTTC	CASSARENRGPDYGYTF
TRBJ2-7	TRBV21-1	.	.	TGTGCCAGCAGCAAAGCGAACTTCTCCTACGAGCAGTACTTC	CASSKANFSYEQYF
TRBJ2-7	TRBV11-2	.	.	TGTGCCAGCAGCTTTTCCGGGACTGCTTACCCGTACTTC	CASSFSGTAYPYF